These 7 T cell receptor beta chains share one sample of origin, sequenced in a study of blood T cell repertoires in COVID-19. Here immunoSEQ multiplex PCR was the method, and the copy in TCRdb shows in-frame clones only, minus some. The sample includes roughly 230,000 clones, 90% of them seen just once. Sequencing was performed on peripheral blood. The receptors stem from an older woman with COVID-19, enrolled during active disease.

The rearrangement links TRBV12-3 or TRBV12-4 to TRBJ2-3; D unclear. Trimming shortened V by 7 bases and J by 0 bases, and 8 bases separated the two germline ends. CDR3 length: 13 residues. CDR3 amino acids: CASTRGSTDTQYF. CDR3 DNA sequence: TGTGCCAGCACCCGAGGAAGCACAGATACGCAGTATTTT.

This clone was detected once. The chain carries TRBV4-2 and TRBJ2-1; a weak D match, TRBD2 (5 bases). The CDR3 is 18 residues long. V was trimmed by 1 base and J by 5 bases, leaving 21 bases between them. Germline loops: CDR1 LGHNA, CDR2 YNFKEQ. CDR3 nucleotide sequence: TGTGCCAGCAGCCAAGTCACGGACGGGGAAGGCCCTCACAATGAGCAGTTCTTC. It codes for CASSQVTDGEGPHNEQFF.

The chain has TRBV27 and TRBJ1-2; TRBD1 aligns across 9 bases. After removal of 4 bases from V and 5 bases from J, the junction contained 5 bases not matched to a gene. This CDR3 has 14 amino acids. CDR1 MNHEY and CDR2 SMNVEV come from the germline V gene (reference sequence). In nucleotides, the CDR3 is TGTGCCAGCAGTTCGGGACAGGGATCGTATGGCTACACCTTC. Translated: CASSSGQGSYGYTF.

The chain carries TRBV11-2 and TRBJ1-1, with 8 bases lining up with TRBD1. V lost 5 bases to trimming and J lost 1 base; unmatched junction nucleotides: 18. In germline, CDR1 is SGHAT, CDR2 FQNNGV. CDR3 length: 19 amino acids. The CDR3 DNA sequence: TGTGCCAGCAGCCCCACCCTTCCGGACAGGGTTATTCAGAACACTGAAGCTTTCTTT. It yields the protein CASSPTLPDRVIQNTEAFF.

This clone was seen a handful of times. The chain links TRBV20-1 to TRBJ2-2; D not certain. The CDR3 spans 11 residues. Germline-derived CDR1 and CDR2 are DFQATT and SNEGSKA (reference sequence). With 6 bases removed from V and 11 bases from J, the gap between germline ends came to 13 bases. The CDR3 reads CSAVRGRELFF. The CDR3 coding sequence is TGCAGTGCCGTACGAGGCAGAGAGCTGTTTTTT.

The CDR3 sequence: CASSPHYRVNNEQFF. The DNA of the CDR3 is TGTGCCAGCAGCCCACACTACAGGGTTAACAATGAGCAGTTCTTC. V usage is TRBV9 and J usage is TRBJ2-1; possibly TRBD1 for D (6 bases). The germline V gene encodes CDR1 SGDLS and CDR2 YYNGEE. The CDR3 contains 15 residues. V was clipped by 4 bases and J by 5 bases, with 16 bases between them. Combining the CDR3 with reference TRBV9 and TRBJ2-1 gives the whole variable domain DSGVTQTPKHLITATGQRVTLRCSPRSGDLSVYWYQQSLDQGLQFLIQYYNGEERAKGNILERFSAQQFPDLHSELNLSSLELGDSALYFCASSPHYRVNNEQFFGPGTRLTVL.

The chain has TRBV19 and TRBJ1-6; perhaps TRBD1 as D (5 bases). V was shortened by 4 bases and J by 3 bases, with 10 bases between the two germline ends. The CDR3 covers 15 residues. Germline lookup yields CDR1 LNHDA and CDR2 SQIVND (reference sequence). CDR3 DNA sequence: TGTGCCAGTAGTACTCAGGGAAACTATAATTCACCCCTCCACTTT. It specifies CASSTQGNYNSPLHF.